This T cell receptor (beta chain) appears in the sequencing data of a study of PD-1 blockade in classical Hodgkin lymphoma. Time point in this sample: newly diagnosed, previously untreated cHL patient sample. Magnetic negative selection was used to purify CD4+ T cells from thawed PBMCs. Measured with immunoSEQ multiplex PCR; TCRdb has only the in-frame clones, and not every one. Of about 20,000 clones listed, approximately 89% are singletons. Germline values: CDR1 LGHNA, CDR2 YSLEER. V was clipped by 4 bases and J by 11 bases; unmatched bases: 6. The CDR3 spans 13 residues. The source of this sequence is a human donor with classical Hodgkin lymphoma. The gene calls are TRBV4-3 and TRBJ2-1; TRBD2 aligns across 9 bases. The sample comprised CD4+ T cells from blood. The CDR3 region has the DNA TGCGCCAGCAGCCGGGAACTAGCGGGTAAGCAGTTCTTC. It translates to CASSRELAGKQFF.